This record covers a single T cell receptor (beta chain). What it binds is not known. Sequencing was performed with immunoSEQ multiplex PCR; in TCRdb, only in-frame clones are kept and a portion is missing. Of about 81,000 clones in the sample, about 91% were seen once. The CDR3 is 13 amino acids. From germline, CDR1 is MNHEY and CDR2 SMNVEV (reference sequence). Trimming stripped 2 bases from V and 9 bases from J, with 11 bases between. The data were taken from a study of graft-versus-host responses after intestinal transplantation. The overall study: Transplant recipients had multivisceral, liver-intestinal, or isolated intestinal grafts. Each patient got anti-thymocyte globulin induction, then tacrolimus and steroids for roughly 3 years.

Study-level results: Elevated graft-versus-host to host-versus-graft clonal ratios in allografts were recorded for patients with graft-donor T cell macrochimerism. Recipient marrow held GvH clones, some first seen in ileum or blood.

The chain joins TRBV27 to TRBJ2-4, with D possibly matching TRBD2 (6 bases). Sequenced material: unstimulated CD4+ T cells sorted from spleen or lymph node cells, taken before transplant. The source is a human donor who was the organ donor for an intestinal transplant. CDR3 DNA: TGTGCCAGCAGTTTACGGGGGTTTGCCATTCAGTACTTC. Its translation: CASSLRGFAIQYF.